Listed below are T cell receptor beta chains from one sample, sequenced in a study of cytomegalovirus exposure and HLA in healthy donors. Profiling relied on immunoSEQ multiplex PCR, and the TCRdb table lists in-frame clones only, not all of them. The table shows under 200,000 clones, with 70% to 80% occurring only once. Source material: PBMCs. Receptors originate from a man in his fifties or sixties in good health and CMV-seronegative. The CDR3 runs from the conserved cysteine through the conserved F or W. D genes are given only for firm matches. Clone size is shown for a subset of rows, as once, few, many or a class of expanded clone.

clone size	J gene	V gene	D gene	CDR3 protein	CDR3 DNA
-	TRBJ2-7	TRBV15	TRBD1	CATSPNRGQGGYEQYF	TGTGCCACCAGTCCGAACCGCGGACAGGGGGGATACGAGCAGTACTTC
few	TRBJ1-2	TRBV7-9	TRBD1	CSSSLGQGGYTF	TGTTCCAGCAGCTTAGGACAGGGAGGCTACACCTTC
few	TRBJ2-2	TRBV19	TRBD2	CASSHTSGPTGELFF	TGTGCCAGTAGTCATACTAGCGGCCCCACCGGGGAGCTGTTTTTT
-	TRBJ2-7	TRBV7-9	-	CASSLDGGPIIEQYF	TGTGCCAGCAGCTTAGATGGGGGCCCCATCATCGAGCAGTACTTC
-	TRBJ2-5	TRBV18	TRBD2	CASSLIAGVETQYF	TGTGCCAGCTCACTCATAGCGGGAGTAGAGACCCAGTACTTC
many	TRBJ1-5	TRBV19	-	CASSDSHNQPQHF	TGTGCCAGTAGCGACAGCCACAATCAGCCCCAGCATTTT
-	TRBJ1-1	TRBV6-6	-	CASRTEAFF	TGTGCCAGCCGCACTGAAGCTTTCTTT
-	TRBJ2-7	TRBV6-1	TRBD1	CASREHGDRGLYEQYF	TGTGCCAGCAGAGAACATGGGGACAGGGGTCTCTACGAGCAGTACTTC
-	TRBJ1-1	TRBV5-4	TRBD1	CASSLGDRAGTEAFF	TGTGCCAGCAGCTTGGGGGACAGGGCGGGCACTGAAGCTTTCTTT
-	TRBJ2-7	TRBV14	TRBD1	CASSPGPGTGIVAYEQYF	TGTGCCAGCAGCCCCGGTCCCGGGACAGGGATCGTGGCCTACGAGCAGTACTTC
few	TRBJ2-1	TRBV19	TRBD2	CASSRYRAGPEQFF	TGTGCCAGTAGTAGGTACCGAGCGGGACCAGAGCAGTTCTTC
-	TRBJ1-1	TRBV30	-	CAWRKGHSTEAFF	TGTGCCTGGAGGAAAGGACATTCCACTGAAGCTTTCTTT
-	TRBJ2-3	TRBV12-5	TRBD2	CASGPTGGAGTDTQYF	TGTGCTAGTGGCCCCACGGGGGGGGCCGGCACAGATACGCAGTATTTT
-	TRBJ2-7	TRBV4-3	TRBD2	CASSQGLAGGTHEQYF	TGCGCCAGCAGCCAGGGACTAGCGGGAGGGACCCACGAGCAGTACTTC
once	TRBJ2-2	TRBV6-4	-	CASSDDRNTGELFF	TGTGCCAGCAGTGACGACAGGAACACCGGGGAGCTGTTTTTT
once	TRBJ2-1	TRBV2	-	CASRASSAWGEQFF	TGTGCCAGCAGGGCGTCTAGCGCTTGGGGTGAGCAGTTCTTC
-	TRBJ2-7	TRBV19	-	CASSIMARQPFAYEQYF	TGTGCCAGTAGTATAATGGCGAGACAGCCCTTCGCCTACGAGCAGTACTTC
-	TRBJ2-2	TRBV9	TRBD2	CASSVGTSGNGELFF	TGTGCCAGCAGCGTAGGAACTAGCGGTAACGGGGAGCTGTTTTTT
-	TRBJ1-5	TRBV18	-	CASSPGNAGNQPQHF	TGTGCCAGCTCCCCGGGTAACGCGGGCAATCAGCCCCAGCATTTT
-	TRBJ2-7	TRBV5-4	TRBD2	CASSPGGGGGGEQYF	TGTGCCAGCAGCCCCGGAGGCGGGGGGGGTGGGGAGCAGTACTTC
-	TRBJ1-4	TRBV11-2	TRBD1	CASSLDRGTNEKLFF	TGTGCCAGCAGCCTCGACAGGGGTACTAATGAAAAACTGTTTTTT
few	TRBJ1-4	TRBV6-6	-	CATSQRDMGEKLFF	TGTGCCACCTCCCAGAGGGATATGGGTGAAAAACTGTTTTTT
-	TRBJ2-3	TRBV7-9	TRBD1	CATQPGTGVTDTQYF	TGTGCCACCCAGCCCGGGACAGGGGTAACAGATACGCAGTATTTT
few	TRBJ2-5	TRBV7-6	-	CASSLAGPPQETQYF	TGTGCCAGCAGCTTAGCGGGGCCGCCGCAAGAGACCCAGTACTTC
-	TRBJ2-7	TRBV29-1	-	CSVVDTVGEQYF	TGCAGCGTTGTCGACACCGTAGGCGAGCAGTACTTC